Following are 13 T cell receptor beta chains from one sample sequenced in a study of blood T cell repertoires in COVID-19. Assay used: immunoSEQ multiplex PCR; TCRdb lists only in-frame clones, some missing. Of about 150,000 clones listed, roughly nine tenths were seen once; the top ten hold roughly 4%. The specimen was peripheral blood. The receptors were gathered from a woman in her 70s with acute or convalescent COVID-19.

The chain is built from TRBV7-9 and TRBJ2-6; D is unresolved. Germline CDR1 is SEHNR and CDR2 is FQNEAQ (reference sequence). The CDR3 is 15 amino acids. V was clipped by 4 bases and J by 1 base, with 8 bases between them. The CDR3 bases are TGTGCCAGCAGCTCCGCCGGGTCTGGGGCCAACGTCCTGACTTTC. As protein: CASSSAGSGANVLTF.

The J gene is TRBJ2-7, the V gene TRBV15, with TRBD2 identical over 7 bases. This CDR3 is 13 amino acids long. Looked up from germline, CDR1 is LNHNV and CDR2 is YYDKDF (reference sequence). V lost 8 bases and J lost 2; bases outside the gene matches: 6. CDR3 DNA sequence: TGTGCCACCGGGAGGGCCAGAACCTACGAGCAGTACTTC. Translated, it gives CATGRARTYEQYF.

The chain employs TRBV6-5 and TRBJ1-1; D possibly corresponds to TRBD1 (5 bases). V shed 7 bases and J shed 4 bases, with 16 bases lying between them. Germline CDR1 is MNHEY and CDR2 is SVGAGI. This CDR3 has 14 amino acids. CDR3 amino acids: CASKKWGAVTEAFF. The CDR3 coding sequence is TGTGCCAGCAAAAAATGGGGCGCTGTCACTGAAGCTTTCTTT.

This CDR3 is CASSLRPGEASYNEQFF. The CDR3 DNA sequence: TGTGCCAGCAGCTTACGACCCGGGGAGGCCTCCTACAATGAGCAGTTCTTC. The rearrangement joins TRBV11-2 to TRBJ2-1; a possible D gene is TRBD2 (6 bases). V lost 2 bases and J 0 bases, leaving 14 bases between the germline ends. The CDR3 has 17 amino acids. Germline V gene sequence: CDR1 SGHAT, CDR2 FQNNGV.

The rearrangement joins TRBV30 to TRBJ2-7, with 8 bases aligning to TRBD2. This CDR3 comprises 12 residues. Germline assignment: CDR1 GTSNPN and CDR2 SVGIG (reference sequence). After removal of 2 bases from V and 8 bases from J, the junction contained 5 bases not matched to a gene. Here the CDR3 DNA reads TGTGCCTGGAGTCTAACTAGCGGAAAGCAGTACTTC. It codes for CAWSLTSGKQYF. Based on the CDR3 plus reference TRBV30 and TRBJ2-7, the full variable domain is SQTIHQWPATLVQPVGSPLSLECTVEGTSNPNLYWYRQAAGRGLQLLFYSVGIGQISSEVPQNLSASRPQDRQFILSSKKLLLSDSGFYLCAWSLTSGKQYFGPGTRLTVT.

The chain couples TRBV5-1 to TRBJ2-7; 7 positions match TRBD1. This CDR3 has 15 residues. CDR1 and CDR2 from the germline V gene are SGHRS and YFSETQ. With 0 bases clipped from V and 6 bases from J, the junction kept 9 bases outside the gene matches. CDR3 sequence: CASSLGDRASTEQYF. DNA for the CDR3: TGCGCCAGCAGCTTGGGGGACAGAGCTTCTACCGAGCAGTACTTC.

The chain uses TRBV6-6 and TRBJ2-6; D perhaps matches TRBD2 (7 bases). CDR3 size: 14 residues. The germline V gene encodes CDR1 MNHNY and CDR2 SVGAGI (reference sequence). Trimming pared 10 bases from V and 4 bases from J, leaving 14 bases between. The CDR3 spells CATPGGAGANVLTF. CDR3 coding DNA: TGTGCCACCCCGGGGGGCGCCGGGGCCAACGTCCTGACTTTC.

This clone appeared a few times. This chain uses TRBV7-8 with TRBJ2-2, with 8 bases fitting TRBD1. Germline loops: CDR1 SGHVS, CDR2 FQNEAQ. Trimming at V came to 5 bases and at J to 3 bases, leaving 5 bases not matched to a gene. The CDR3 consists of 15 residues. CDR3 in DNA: TGTGCCAGCAGCCAGGACAGGGTCGACACCGGGGAGCTGTTTTTT. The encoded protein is CASSQDRVDTGELFF.

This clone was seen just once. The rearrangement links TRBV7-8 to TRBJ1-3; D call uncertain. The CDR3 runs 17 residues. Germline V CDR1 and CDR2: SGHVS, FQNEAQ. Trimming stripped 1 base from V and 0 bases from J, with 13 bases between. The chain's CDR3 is CASSLVLQHLSGNTIYF. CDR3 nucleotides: TGTGCCAGCAGCTTAGTATTACAGCACCTCTCTGGAAACACCATATATTTT. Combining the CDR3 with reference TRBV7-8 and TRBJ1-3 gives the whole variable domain GAGVSQSPRYKVAKRGQDVALRCDPISGHVSLFWYQQALGQGPEFLTYFQNEAQLDKSGLPSDRFFAERPEGSVSTLKIQRTQQEDSAVYLCASSLVLQHLSGNTIYFGEGSWLTVV.

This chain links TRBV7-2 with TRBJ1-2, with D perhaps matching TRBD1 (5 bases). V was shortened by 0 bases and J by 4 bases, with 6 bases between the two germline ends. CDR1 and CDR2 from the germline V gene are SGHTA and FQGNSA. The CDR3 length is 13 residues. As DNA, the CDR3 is TGTGCCAGCAGCTTAGCAGGGGCCTATGGCTACACCTTC. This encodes CASSLAGAYGYTF. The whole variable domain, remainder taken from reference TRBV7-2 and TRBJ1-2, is GAGVSQSPSNKVTEKGKDVELRCDPISGHTALYWYRQSLGQGLEFLIYFQGNSAPDKSGLPSDRFSAERTGGSVSTLTIQRTQQEDSAVYLCASSLAGAYGYTFGSGTRLTVV.

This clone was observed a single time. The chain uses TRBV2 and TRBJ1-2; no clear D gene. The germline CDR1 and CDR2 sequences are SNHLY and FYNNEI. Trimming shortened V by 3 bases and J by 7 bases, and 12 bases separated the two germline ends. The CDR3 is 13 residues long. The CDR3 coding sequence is TGTGCCAGCAGTGAGATTACGAGTGCTGGCTACACCTTC. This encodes CASSEITSAGYTF.

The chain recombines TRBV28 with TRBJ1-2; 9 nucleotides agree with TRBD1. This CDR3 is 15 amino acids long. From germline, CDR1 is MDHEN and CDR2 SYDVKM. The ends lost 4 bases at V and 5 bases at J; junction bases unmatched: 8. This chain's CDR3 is CASSSGTGFEYGYTF. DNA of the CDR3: TGTGCCAGCAGTTCCGGGACAGGGTTTGAGTATGGCTACACCTTC.

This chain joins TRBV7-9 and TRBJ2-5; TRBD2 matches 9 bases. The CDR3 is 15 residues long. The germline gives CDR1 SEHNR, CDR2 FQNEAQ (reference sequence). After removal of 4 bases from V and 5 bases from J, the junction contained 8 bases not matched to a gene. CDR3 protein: CASSSGLAKGETQYF. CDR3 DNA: TGTGCCAGCAGCTCGGGACTAGCAAAAGGGGAGACCCAGTACTTC.